This T cell receptor (beta chain) was sequenced for a study of T cell repertoires in cytomegalovirus infection. TCRdb independently ran MiXCR on the reads; one entry per CDR3 protein. The table has roughly 340,000 distinct CDR3 sequences, almost 30% seen once. V shed 4 bases and J 2 bases; nucleotides not matched to a gene: 7. This CDR3 is 15 amino acids long. CDR1 and CDR2 (germline): SEHNR, FQNEAQ (reference sequence). This clonotype has ten or more counts. The antigen is unknown. J is TRBJ2-7 and V is TRBV7-9, with 8 bases matching TRBD1. The sample in question was cultured PBMCs, obtained from culture after CMV antigen stimulation. The receptor comes from a human donor in good health (CMV status not recorded). Some clones in this sample may be carry-over from other donors' samples. CDR3 loop: CASSSGQGNTYEQYF. The CDR3 coding sequence is TGTGCCAGCAGCTCCGGACAGGGTAACACCTACGAGCAGTACTTC.